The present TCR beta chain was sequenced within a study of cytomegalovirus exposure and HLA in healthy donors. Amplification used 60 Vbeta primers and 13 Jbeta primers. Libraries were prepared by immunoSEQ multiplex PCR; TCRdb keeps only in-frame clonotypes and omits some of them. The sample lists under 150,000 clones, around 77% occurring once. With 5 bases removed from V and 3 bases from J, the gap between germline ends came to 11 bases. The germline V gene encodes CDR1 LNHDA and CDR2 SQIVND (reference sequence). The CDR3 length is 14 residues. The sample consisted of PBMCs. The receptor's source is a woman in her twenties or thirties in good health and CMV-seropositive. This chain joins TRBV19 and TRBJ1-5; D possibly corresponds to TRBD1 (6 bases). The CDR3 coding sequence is TGTGCCAGTAGTCCTGACAGGTTCAATCAGCCCCAGCATTTT. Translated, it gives CASSPDRFNQPQHF.